This TCR beta chain was retrieved from a study of OX40 agonist ivuxolimab in advanced cancers. Overall study context: Patients were treated with intravenous ivuxolimab, dosed at 0.01 to 10 mg/kg and infused every 2 weeks. Hepatocellular carcinoma, melanoma, renal cell or head and neck cancer affected the dose-escalation patients. Antecedent anti-PD-1, anti-PD-L1 or anti-CTLA-4 therapy was permissible, with under 50% having received some.

Baseline, cycle 4 day 1, and cycle 7 day 1 were the blood sampling points. V dropped 4 bases and J dropped 2 bases, with 19 bases sitting between them. In germline, CDR1 is SGDLS, CDR2 YYNGEE. This CDR3 has 16 amino acids. The repertoire was sequenced with immunoSEQ multiplex PCR; TCRdb's copy has only in-frame clones and lacks some. The sample records about 19,000 clones, roughly four fifths being singletons. This specimen was CD4+ or CD8+ T cells sorted from blood, taken in a trial of the OX40 agonist ivuxolimab. The rearrangement links TRBV9 to TRBJ2-7; tentative D call: TRBD2 (5 bases). The sequence was obtained from an adult with an advanced solid tumor such as melanoma, head and neck, liver or kidney cancer. Here the CDR3 DNA reads TGTGCCAGCAGCCCAGGAGGTTGGGGAGTCCCCTACGAGCAGTACTTC. This sequence encodes CASSPGGWGVPYEQYF.